Below, 27 T cell receptor beta chains from the same sample are listed, as sequenced in a study of PD-L1 blockade in urothelial cancer. TCRdb's copy holds only in-frame clones and misses some; the assay was immunoSEQ multiplex PCR. Here the sample spans around 29,000 clones, around four fifths being singletons. Time point noted: peripheral blood 6 weeks after treatment start. Here the sequenced sample was PBMCs, taken around atezolizumab (anti-PD-L1) treatment. The receptors were sampled from a man aged 70-80 years with urothelial cancer.

J is TRBJ2-1 and V is TRBV10-3, with D tentatively TRBD1 (5 bases). The CDR3 covers 13 residues. Between the trimmed V and J ends, which lost 3 bases and 7 bases, there was a span of 10 bases. Germline V gene sequence: CDR1 ENHRY, CDR2 SYGVKD. CDR3 loop: CAISEGVSNEQFF. CDR3 nucleotides: TGTGCCATCAGTGAAGGGGTTTCGAATGAGCAGTTCTTC.

V is TRBV5-5 and J is TRBJ1-2; 7 bases align to TRBD1. This CDR3 region has 14 residues. J gave up 8 bases and V 0 bases, and 7 bases lay outside the gene matches. The germline gives CDR1 SGHKS, CDR2 YYEKEE (reference sequence). The CDR3 protein is CASSLDDRAEGYTF. The CDR3 region has the DNA TGTGCCAGCAGCTTGGATGACAGGGCTGAGGGCTACACCTTC.

The chain couples TRBV4-1 to TRBJ1-1; no firm D call. From germline, CDR1 is MGHRA and CDR2 YSYEKL. V was trimmed by 4 bases and J by 1 base, leaving 16 bases between them. The CDR3 loop spans 16 amino acids. The CDR3, as DNA: TGCGCCAGCAGCCTAATAATCCTGACTGGGAACACTGAAGCTTTCTTT. Residues: CASSLIILTGNTEAFF.

This clone came up once. The genes are TRBV5-1 and TRBJ2-3, with D uncertain. The CDR3 contains 15 residues. Germline-derived CDR1 and CDR2 are SGHRS and YFSETQ. V shed 0 bases and J shed 4 bases, with 12 bases lying between them. This CDR3 is CASSLDVGTSDTQYF. DNA of the CDR3: TGCGCCAGCAGCTTGGATGTGGGCACCTCAGATACGCAGTATTTT.

The rearrangement uses TRBV2 and TRBJ1-4; 10 bases align to TRBD1. The V segment lost 4 bases and the J segment 8 bases; nucleotides outside the gene matches: 7. This CDR3 is 15 amino acids long. Germline loops: CDR1 SNHLY, CDR2 FYNNEI. CDR3 DNA: TGTGCCAGCAGTGCCCGGGACAGGGGTAGCGAAAAACTGTTTTTT. Amino acid sequence: CASSARDRGSEKLFF.

The V call is TRBV2, the J call TRBJ1-4; D is uncertain. V lost 5 bases and J lost 5, with 24 bases in between. Per the germline V gene, CDR1 is SNHLY and CDR2 is FYNNEI. The CDR3 contains 18 residues. CDR3 bases: TGTGCCAGCAGTCTTGGAGAACACCGGACTTCCCCCAATGAAAAACTGTTTTTT. Translating it yields CASSLGEHRTSPNEKLFF. Full variable domain (outside the CDR3, taken from reference TRBV2 and TRBJ1-4): EPEVTQTPSHQVTQMGQEVILRCVPISNHLYFYWYRQILGQKVEFLVSFYNNEISEKSEIFDDQFSVERPDGSNFTLKIRSTKLEDSAMYFCASSLGEHRTSPNEKLFFGSGTQLSVL.

This chain joins TRBV2 and TRBJ1-2, with TRBD1 identical over 8 bases. With 8 bases clipped from V and 4 bases from J, the junction kept 3 bases outside the gene matches. The V gene's germline CDR1 is SNHLY and CDR2 FYNNEI. This CDR3 is 12 amino acids long. DNA for the CDR3: TGTGCCAGCGACACAGGGGGCTATGGCTACACCTTC. It translates to CASDTGGYGYTF.

The J gene is TRBJ2-3, the V gene TRBV18, with 9 bases aligning to TRBD1. V shed 5 bases, J shed 4 bases, and the junction held 7 bases outside the gene matches. Looked up from germline, CDR1 is KGHSH and CDR2 is LQKENI. The CDR3 is 15 amino acids. The CDR3 DNA reads TGTGCCAGCTCAACCGGGACAGGGAACTCAGATACGCAGTATTTT. It encodes CASSTGTGNSDTQYF.

The chain uses TRBV19 and TRBJ1-1; D remains unclear. The CDR3 is 15 amino acids. CDR1 is LNHDA, CDR2 SQIVND, per germline (reference sequence). Between the trimmed V and J ends, which lost 0 bases and 0 bases, there was a span of 8 bases. CDR3 sequence (DNA): TGTGCCAGTAGTATAGAGCCGGTGATGAACACTGAAGCTTTCTTT. This sequence encodes CASSIEPVMNTEAFF.

The chain is built from TRBV11-1 and TRBJ2-7, with 8 bases aligning to TRBD1. This CDR3 is 13 amino acids long. The V gene end was trimmed by 6 bases and the J gene end by 3 bases; junction bases not matched to a gene: 4. The V gene's germline CDR1 is SGHAT and CDR2 FQDESV (reference sequence). The CDR3 region is CASSRTGGYEQYF. Written as DNA, the CDR3 is TGTGCCAGCAGTCGCACAGGGGGCTACGAGCAGTACTTC.

The chain is built from TRBV5-1 and TRBJ2-7; the match to TRBD2 covers 11 bases. CDR3 length: 16 residues. The germline CDR1 and CDR2 sequences are SGHRS and YFSETQ. The trim removed 7 bases at V and 2 bases at J, leaving 11 bases unmatched. The CDR3 sequence is CASSPTGTSGTYEQYF. In DNA form, the CDR3 reads TGCGCCAGCTCCCCAACCGGGACTAGCGGTACCTACGAGCAGTACTTC.

The CDR3 DNA reads as TGTGCCAGCACCGTAGACAGTCTGAACTATGGCTACACCTTC. It codes for CASTVDSLNYGYTF. The V gene is TRBV5-5, the J gene TRBJ1-2; tentative D call: TRBD1 (5 bases). The CDR3 runs to 14 residues. The V end lost 6 bases, the J end lost 2 bases, and 14 bases lay between the germline ends. The germline gives CDR1 SGHKS, CDR2 YYEKEE (reference sequence).

The V call is TRBV18, the J call TRBJ2-3; TRBD1 matches 8 bases. Trimming removed 1 base from V and 6 bases from J; junction bases left unmatched: 6. Germline CDR1 KGHSH, CDR2 LQKENI. The CDR3 is 15 residues long. CDR3 bases: TGTGCCAGCTCACCACAGGACAGGGTGGCCGATACGCAGTATTTT. Protein: CASSPQDRVADTQYF.

The J gene is TRBJ2-7, the V gene TRBV28, with 12 bases identical to TRBD2. J gave up 3 bases and V 5 bases, and 5 bases lay outside the gene matches. CDR1 is MDHEN, CDR2 SYDVKM, per germline. CDR3 length equals 15 residues. Here the CDR3 reads CASSLTSGSFYEQYF. CDR3 sequence (DNA): TGTGCCAGCAGTCTGACTAGCGGGAGCTTCTACGAGCAGTACTTC.

V gene TRBV4-2 combines with J gene TRBJ2-1, with 8 bases aligning to TRBD1. This CDR3 has 15 residues. In germline, CDR1 is LGHNA, CDR2 YNFKEQ. V shed 7 bases, J shed 5 bases, and the junction held 10 bases outside the gene matches. The CDR3 coding sequence is TGTGCCAGCACCTTGTCAGGGGGCCTGGACAATGAGCAGTTCTTC. This gives the protein CASTLSGGLDNEQFF.

J is TRBJ2-7 and V is TRBV2; D is unclear. The CDR3 loop spans 12 amino acids. V was shortened by 6 bases and J by 4 bases, with 10 bases between the two germline ends. Looked up from germline, CDR1 is SNHLY and CDR2 is FYNNEI. Here the CDR3 DNA reads TGTGCCAGCAGCGGGTTGGTTTACGAGCAGTACTTC. It translates to CASSGLVYEQYF. The variable domain in full, with the rest retrieved from reference TRBV2 and TRBJ2-7, is EPEVTQTPSHQVTQMGQEVILRCVPISNHLYFYWYRQILGQKVEFLVSFYNNEISEKSEIFDDQFSVERPDGSNFTLKIRSTKLEDSAMYFCASSGLVYEQYFGPGTRLTVT.

The J gene is TRBJ2-2, the V gene TRBV9; 7 nucleotides match TRBD1. The trim removed 3 bases at V and 1 base at J, leaving 3 bases unmatched. Germline values: CDR1 SGDLS, CDR2 YYNGEE. The CDR3 has 15 residues. CDR3 sequence (DNA): TGTGCCAGCAGCGGTAACAGGGGGAACACCGGGGAGCTGTTTTTT. Translated, it gives CASSGNRGNTGELFF.

The genes are TRBV25-1 and TRBJ1-2, with a tentative D call TRBD1 (6 bases). The CDR3 covers 14 residues. CDR1 MGHDK and CDR2 SYGVNS come from the germline V gene. The ends were cut back, 2 bases at V and 5 bases at J, with 12 bases in the middle. For the CDR3, the DNA is TGTGCCAGCAGTGAAGAGGACAGACCTTATGGCTACACCTTC. This codes for CASSEEDRPYGYTF.

The chain recombines TRBV7-8 with TRBJ2-1; possibly TRBD2 for D (5 bases). CDR1 is SGHVS and CDR2 is FQNEAQ in the germline V gene. The V end was cut by 5 bases, the J end by 6 bases, with 11 bases between. This CDR3 spans 13 amino acids. Written as DNA, the CDR3 is TGTGCCAGCAGCATCGGGGTCATCAATGAGCAGTTCTTC. Translating it yields CASSIGVINEQFF.

The V and J genes are TRBV28 and TRBJ2-3; TRBD2 aligns across 11 bases. Germline loops: CDR1 MDHEN, CDR2 SYDVKM. This CDR3 contains 16 residues. V shed 5 bases, J shed 3 bases, and the junction held 7 bases outside the gene matches. As DNA, the CDR3 is TGTGCCAGCAGTAGTAGCGGGAGGGCCCGGACAGATACGCAGTATTTT. Its translation is CASSSSGRARTDTQYF.

This rearrangement joins TRBV5-4 to TRBJ2-6; the D gene is possibly TRBD1 (6 bases). V lost 2 bases and J lost 0, with 12 bases in between. CDR1 and CDR2 (germline): SGHNT, YYREEE (reference sequence). The CDR3 extends over 17 amino acids. Written as DNA, the CDR3 is TGTGCCAGCAGCTTTGGACAGCCCCTCTCTGGGGCCAACGTCCTGACTTTC. Translated, it gives CASSFGQPLSGANVLTF.

The gene calls are TRBV9 and TRBJ2-1, with a weak D call TRBD2 (6 bases). This CDR3 has 19 amino acids. From germline, CDR1 is SGDLS and CDR2 YYNGEE. The V end lost 0 bases, the J end lost 2 bases, and 21 bases lay between the germline ends. CDR3 sequence (DNA): TGTGCCAGCAGCGTAGGGGGCGGGGCCACCTCTCATCCCTACAATGAGCAGTTCTTC. Amino acids: CASSVGGGATSHPYNEQFF.

The V gene is TRBV19, the J gene TRBJ2-2, with TRBD1 identical over 9 bases. This CDR3 has 17 residues. CDR1 LNHDA and CDR2 SQIVND come from the germline V gene (reference sequence). Unmatched junction bases numbered 12, after V lost 5 bases and J lost 5 bases. This CDR3 reads CASSPRGGTGNTGELFF. The DNA of the CDR3 is TGTGCCAGTAGTCCCCGAGGAGGGACAGGGAATACCGGGGAGCTGTTTTTT.

The rearrangement joins TRBV28 to TRBJ2-3; D ambiguous. The CDR3 has 12 residues. Germline V lookup: CDR1 MDHEN, CDR2 SYDVKM. V lost 6 bases to trimming and J lost 8 bases, with 12 bases between them. CDR3 loop: CASSPGVATQYF. The CDR3 DNA sequence: TGTGCCAGCAGCCCCGGAGTTGCTACGCAGTATTTT.

The chain carries TRBV11-3 and TRBJ2-7, with 8 bases that match TRBD1. CDR1 is SGHNT and CDR2 is YENEEA in the germline V gene. V shed 7 bases and J 5 bases; nucleotides not matched to a gene: 7. The CDR3 spans 13 residues. The CDR3 nucleotides are TGTGCCAGCACCCTCGACAGGGGCGACGAGCAGTACTTC. Its protein product is CASTLDRGDEQYF.

This chain uses TRBV4-2 with TRBJ2-2; the match to TRBD1 covers 7 bases. V lost 3 bases and J lost 7; bases outside the gene matches: 8. The germline V gene has CDR1 LGHNA and CDR2 YNFKEQ. This CDR3 has 15 residues. The DNA of the CDR3 is TGTGCCAGCAGCCAGGAGACAGGGTATAACGGGGAGCTGTTTTTT. Its translation: CASSQETGYNGELFF.

The chain recombines TRBV18 with TRBJ1-5; D is unresolved. V lost 5 bases to trimming and J lost 3 bases, with 5 bases between them. The CDR3 sequence is 12 residues long. Germline V gene data show CDR1 as KGHSH and CDR2 as LQKENI. CDR3 amino acids: CASSSANQPQHF. In DNA, the CDR3 is TGTGCCAGCTCAAGCGCCAATCAGCCCCAGCATTTT.